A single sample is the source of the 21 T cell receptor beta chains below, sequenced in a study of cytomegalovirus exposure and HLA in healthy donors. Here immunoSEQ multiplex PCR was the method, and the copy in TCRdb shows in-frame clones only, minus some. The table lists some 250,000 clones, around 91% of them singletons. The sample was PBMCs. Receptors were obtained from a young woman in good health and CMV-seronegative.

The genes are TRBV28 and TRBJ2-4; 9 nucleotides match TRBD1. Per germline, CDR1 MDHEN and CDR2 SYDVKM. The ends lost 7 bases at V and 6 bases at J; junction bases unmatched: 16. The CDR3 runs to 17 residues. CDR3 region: CASTPSKGQGLGNIQYF. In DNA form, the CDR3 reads TGTGCCAGCACCCCTTCGAAGGGACAGGGATTAGGAAACATTCAGTACTTC.

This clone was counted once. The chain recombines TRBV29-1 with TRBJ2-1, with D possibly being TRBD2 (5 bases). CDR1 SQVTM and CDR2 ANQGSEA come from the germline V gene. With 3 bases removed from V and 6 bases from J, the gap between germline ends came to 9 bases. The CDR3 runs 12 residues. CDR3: CSVDLGVNEQFF. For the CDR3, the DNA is TGCAGCGTTGATCTGGGAGTCAATGAGCAGTTCTTC.

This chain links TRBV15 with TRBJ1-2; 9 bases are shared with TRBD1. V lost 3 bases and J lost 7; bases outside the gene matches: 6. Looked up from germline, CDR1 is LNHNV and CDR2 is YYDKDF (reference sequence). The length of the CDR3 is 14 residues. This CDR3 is CATSSRTGAAGYTF. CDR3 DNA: TGTGCCACCAGCAGTCGGACAGGGGCGGCTGGCTACACCTTC. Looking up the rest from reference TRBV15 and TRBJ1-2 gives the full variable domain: DAMVIQNPRYQVTQFGKPVTLSCSQTLNHNVMYWYQQKSSQAPKLLFHYYDKDFNNEADTPDNFQSRRPNTSFCFLDIRSPGLGDTAMYLCATSSRTGAAGYTFGSGTRLTVV.

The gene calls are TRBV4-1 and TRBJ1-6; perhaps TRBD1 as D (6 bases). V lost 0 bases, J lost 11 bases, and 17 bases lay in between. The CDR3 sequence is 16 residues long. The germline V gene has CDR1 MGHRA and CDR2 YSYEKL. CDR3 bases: TGCGCCAGCAGCCAAGACCCAGGGGCCCCAGGGGCACCCCTCCACTTT. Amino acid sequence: CASSQDPGAPGAPLHF.

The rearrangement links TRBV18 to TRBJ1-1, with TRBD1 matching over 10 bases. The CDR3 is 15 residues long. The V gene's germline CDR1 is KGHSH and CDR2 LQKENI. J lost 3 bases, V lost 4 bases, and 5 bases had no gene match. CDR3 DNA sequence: TGTGCCAGCTCACAGGGACAGGGGATGGACACTGAAGCTTTCTTT. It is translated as CASSQGQGMDTEAFF.

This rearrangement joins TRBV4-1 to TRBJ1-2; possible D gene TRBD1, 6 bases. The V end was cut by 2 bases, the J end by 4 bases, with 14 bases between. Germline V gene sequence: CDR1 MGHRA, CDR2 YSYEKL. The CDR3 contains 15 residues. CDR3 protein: CASSQIQGTAYGYTF. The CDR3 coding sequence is TGCGCCAGCAGCCAAATACAGGGTACAGCCTATGGCTACACCTTC.

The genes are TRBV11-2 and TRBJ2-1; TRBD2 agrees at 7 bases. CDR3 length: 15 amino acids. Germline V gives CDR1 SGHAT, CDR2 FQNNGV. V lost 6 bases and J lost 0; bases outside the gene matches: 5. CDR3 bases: TGTGCCAGCAGTCGCGGGGGAAGCTCCTACAATGAGCAGTTCTTC. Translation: CASSRGGSSYNEQFF.

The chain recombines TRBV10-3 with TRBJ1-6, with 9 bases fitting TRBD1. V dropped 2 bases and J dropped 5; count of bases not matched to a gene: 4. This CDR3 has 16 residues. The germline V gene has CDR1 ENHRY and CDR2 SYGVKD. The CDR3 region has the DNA TGTGCCATCAGTGAGGCCTGGACAGGGGATAATTCACCCCTCCACTTT. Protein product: CAISEAWTGDNSPLHF.

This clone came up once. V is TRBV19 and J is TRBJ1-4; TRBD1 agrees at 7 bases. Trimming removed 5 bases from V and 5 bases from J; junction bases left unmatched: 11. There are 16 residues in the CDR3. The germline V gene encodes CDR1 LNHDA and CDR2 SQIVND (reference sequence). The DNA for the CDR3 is TGTGCCAGTAGTCGACGACAGGGTTCGGGGAATGAAAAACTGTTTTTT. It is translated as CASSRRQGSGNEKLFF.

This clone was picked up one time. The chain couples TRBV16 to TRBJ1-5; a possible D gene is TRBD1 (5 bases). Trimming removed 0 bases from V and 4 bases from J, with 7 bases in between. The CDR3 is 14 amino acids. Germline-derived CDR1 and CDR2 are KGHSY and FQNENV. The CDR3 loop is CASSQSGGNQPQHF. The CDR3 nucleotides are TGTGCCAGCAGCCAATCTGGGGGGAATCAGCCCCAGCATTTT.

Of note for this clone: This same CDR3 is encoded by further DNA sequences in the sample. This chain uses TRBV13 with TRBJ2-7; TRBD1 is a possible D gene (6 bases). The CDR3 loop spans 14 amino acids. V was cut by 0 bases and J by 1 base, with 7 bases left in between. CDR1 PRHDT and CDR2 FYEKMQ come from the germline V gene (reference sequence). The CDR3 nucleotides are TGTGCCAGCAGCTTAGGGGACAGTTCCTACGAGCAGTACTTC. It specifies CASSLGDSSYEQYF.

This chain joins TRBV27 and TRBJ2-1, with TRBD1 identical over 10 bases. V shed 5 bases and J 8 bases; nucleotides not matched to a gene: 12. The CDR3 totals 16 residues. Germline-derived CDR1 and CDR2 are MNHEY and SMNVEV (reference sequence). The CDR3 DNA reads TGTGCCAGCAGTGGGAAACGACAGGGGGCCGGATATGAGCAGTTCTTC. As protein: CASSGKRQGAGYEQFF.

As DNA, the CDR3 is TGCGCCAGCAGCTACACGAACACTGAAGCTTTCTTT. Translating it yields CASSYTNTEAFF. The J gene is TRBJ1-1, the V gene TRBV5-1; D ambiguous. Germline CDR1 SGHRS, CDR2 YFSETQ. Trimming left V 3 bases short and J 1 base short, with 4 bases between. The CDR3 totals 12 residues. Full variable domain (rest looked up from reference TRBV5-1 and TRBJ1-1): KAGVTQTPRYLIKTRGQQVTLSCSPISGHRSVSWYQQTPGQGLQFLFEYFSETQRNKGNFPGRFSGRQFSNSRSEMNVSTLELGDSALYLCASSYTNTEAFFGQGTRLTVV.

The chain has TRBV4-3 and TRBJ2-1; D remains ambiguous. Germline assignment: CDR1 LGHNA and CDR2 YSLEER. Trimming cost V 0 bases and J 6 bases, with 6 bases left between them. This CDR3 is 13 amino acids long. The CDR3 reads CASSQDYGNEQFF. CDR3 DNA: TGCGCCAGCAGCCAAGATTACGGCAATGAGCAGTTCTTC.

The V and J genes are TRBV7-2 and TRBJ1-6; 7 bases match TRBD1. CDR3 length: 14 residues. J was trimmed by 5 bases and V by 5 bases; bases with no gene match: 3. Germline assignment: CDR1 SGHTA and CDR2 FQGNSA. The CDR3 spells CASSRTGDNSPLHF. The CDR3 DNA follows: TGTGCCAGCAGCCGTACAGGGGATAATTCACCCCTCCACTTT.

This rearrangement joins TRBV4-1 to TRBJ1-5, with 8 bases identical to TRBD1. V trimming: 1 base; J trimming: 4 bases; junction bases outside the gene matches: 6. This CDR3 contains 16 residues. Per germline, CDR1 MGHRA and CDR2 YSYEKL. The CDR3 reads CASSQVMGQVNQPQHF. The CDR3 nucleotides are TGCGCCAGCAGCCAAGTTATGGGACAGGTAAATCAGCCCCAGCATTTT.

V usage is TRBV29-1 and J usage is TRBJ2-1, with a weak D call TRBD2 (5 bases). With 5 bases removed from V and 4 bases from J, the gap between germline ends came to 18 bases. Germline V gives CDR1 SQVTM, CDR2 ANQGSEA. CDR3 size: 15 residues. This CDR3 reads CSVSASSGIYNEQFF. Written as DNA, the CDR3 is TGCAGCGTTTCCGCTAGTTCGGGGATATACAATGAGCAGTTCTTC.

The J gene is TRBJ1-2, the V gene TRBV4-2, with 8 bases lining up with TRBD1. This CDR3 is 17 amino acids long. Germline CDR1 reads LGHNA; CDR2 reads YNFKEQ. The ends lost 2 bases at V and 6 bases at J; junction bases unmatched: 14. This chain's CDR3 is CASSQHPRADREHGYTF. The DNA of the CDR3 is TGTGCCAGCAGCCAACATCCCCGGGCGGACAGGGAGCATGGCTACACCTTC.

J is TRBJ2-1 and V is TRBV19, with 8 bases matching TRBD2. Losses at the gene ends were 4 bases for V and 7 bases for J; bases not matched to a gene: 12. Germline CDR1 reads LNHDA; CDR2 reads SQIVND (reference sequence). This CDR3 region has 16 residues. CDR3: CASSSPVGGGTNEQFF. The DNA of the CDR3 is TGTGCCAGTAGTAGCCCGGTGGGCGGGGGGACGAATGAGCAGTTCTTC.

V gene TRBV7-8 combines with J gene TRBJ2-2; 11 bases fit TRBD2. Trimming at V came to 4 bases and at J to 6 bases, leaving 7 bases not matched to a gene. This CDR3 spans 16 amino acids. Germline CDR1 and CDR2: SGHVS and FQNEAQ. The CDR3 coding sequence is TGTGCCAGCAGCTATAGCGGGAGGGGCAGGGCCGGGGAGCTGTTTTTT. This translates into CASSYSGRGRAGELFF.

CDR3 protein: CASSGLAGAHEQYF. The CDR3 nucleotides read TGTGCCAGCAGTGGACTAGCGGGGGCCCACGAGCAGTACTTC. The chain joins TRBV28 to TRBJ2-7; 13 nucleotides line up with TRBD2. Germline CDR1 and CDR2: MDHEN and SYDVKM. The CDR3 length is 14 residues. J gave up 5 bases and V 5 bases, and 3 bases lay outside the gene matches. Combining the CDR3 with reference TRBV28 and TRBJ2-7 gives the whole variable domain DVKVTQSSRYLVKRTGEKVFLECVQDMDHENMFWYRQDPGLGLRLIYFSYDVKMKEKGDIPEGYSVSREKKERFSLILESASTNQTSMYLCASSGLAGAHEQYFGPGTRLTVT.